A single sample is the source of the 14 T cell receptor beta chains below, sequenced in a study of spatial heterogeneity in lung cancer. Time point in this sample: sample taken at primary tumor resection. Tumor, nontumor lung or frozen PBMC supplied whole RNA, sequenced without sorting. Via MiXCR, TCRdb re-called the 5' RACE reads, giving one row per CDR3 protein. The sample records tens of thousands of distinct CDR3 sequences, over 9.5% being singletons. The sample here was PBMCs, taken at surgery. These receptors were obtained from a male donor with early-stage non-small cell lung cancer.

This clonotype has more than one count but fewer than ten. The gene calls are TRBV14 and TRBJ2-7, with 7 bases fitting TRBD2. The germline V gene has CDR1 SGHDN and CDR2 FVKESK. The CDR3 has 14 residues. J was trimmed by 0 bases and V by 4 bases; bases with no gene match: 3. CDR3 sequence reads: CASSLQRDSYEQYF. DNA of the CDR3: TGTGCCAGCAGCCTTCAGCGGGACTCCTACGAGCAGTACTTC.

A few counts support this clonotype. V usage is TRBV7-8 and J usage is TRBJ2-2, with 12 bases matching TRBD2. CDR3 size: 16 residues. Germline V gene sequence: CDR1 SGHVS, CDR2 FQNEAQ. V shed 5 bases, J shed 3 bases, and the junction held 4 bases outside the gene matches. The CDR3, as DNA: TGTGCCAGCAGCGCCCGACTAGCGGGAGACACCGGGGAGCTGTTTTTT. Translating it yields CASSARLAGDTGELFF.

CDR3 protein: CASSPSRTSNEQFF. The CDR3 DNA reads as TGCGCCAGCAGCCCGTCGCGGACTAGCAATGAGCAGTTCTTC. The rearrangement joins TRBV5-1 to TRBJ2-1, with 7 bases lining up with TRBD2. V trimming: 4 bases; J trimming: 6 bases; junction bases outside the gene matches: 7. This CDR3 is 14 amino acids long. Germline CDR1 is SGHRS and CDR2 is YFSETQ.

The rearrangement links TRBV7-7 to TRBJ2-2; tentative D call: TRBD2 (6 bases). The V gene's germline CDR1 is SSHAT and CDR2 FNYEAQ (reference sequence). The CDR3 covers 18 residues. The ends were cut back, 5 bases at V and 5 bases at J, with 24 bases in the middle. CDR3 nucleotide sequence: TGTGCCAGCAGCCCCACGGGTTATGAGACTAGATCAACCGGGGAGCTGTTTTTT. It codes for CASSPTGYETRSTGELFF.

This clonotype was detected ten times or more. CDR3 sequence reads: CASTPRGGNQPQHF. The CDR3 DNA reads as TGTGCCAGTACTCCCAGGGGTGGCAATCAGCCCCAGCATTTT. The V gene is TRBV19, the J gene TRBJ1-5; a weak D match, TRBD1 (6 bases). Trimming shortened V by 7 bases and J by 2 bases, and 12 bases separated the two germline ends. CDR1 LNHDA and CDR2 SQIVND come from the germline V gene (reference sequence). The CDR3 consists of 14 residues.

On this clonotype: Relative to the germline gene, one junction end is altered; a read error may explain this. This chain joins TRBV29-1 and TRBJ1-1; TRBD1 matches at 8 bases. CDR3 length equals 13 residues. Germline loops: CDR1 SQVTM, CDR2 ANQGSEA. Written as DNA, the CDR3 is TGCGGCGTTGTCACAGGGGGGTTTACTGAAGCTTTCTTT. This encodes CGVVTGGFTEAFF.

The chain is built from TRBV30 and TRBJ1-2; a possible D gene is TRBD1 (6 bases). Germline-derived CDR1 and CDR2 are GTSNPN and SVGIG (reference sequence). The CDR3 consists of 13 residues. V was cut by 2 bases and J by 3 bases, with 10 bases left in between. The DNA for the CDR3 is TGTGCCTGGAGTACAGGGACGGACTATGGCTACACCTTC. This codes for CAWSTGTDYGYTF.

DNA of the CDR3: TGTGCCAGCAGCTTCAGCGGGAGGGCCAGTGAGCAGTACTTC. Translation: CASSFSGRASEQYF. The chain is built from TRBV7-3 and TRBJ2-7, with 10 positions matching TRBD2. Germline V lookup: CDR1 SGHTA, CDR2 FQGTGA. The J segment lost 7 bases and the V segment lost 3 bases, leaving 6 bases of the junction unmatched. CDR3 length: 14 amino acids.

The gene calls are TRBV5-5 and TRBJ1-6; maybe TRBD1 (5 bases). Trimming cost V 0 bases and J 9 bases, with 10 bases left between them. Germline lookup yields CDR1 SGHKS and CDR2 YYEKEE (reference sequence). This CDR3 has 14 amino acids. The CDR3 nucleotides are TGTGCCAGCAGCTTGGAACTCGACAGTTCACCCCTCCACTTT. It specifies CASSLELDSSPLHF. Filled out from reference TRBV5-5 and TRBJ1-6, the complete variable domain reads DAGVTQSPTHLIKTRGQQVTLRCSPISGHKSVSWYQQVLGQGPQFIFQYYEKEERGRGNFPDRFSARQFPNYSSELNVNALLLGDSALYLCASSLELDSSPLHFGNGTRLTVT.

This rearrangement joins TRBV5-6 to TRBJ2-3, with 15 bases fitting TRBD2. The length of the CDR3 is 17 residues. The germline V gene has CDR1 SGHDT and CDR2 YYEEEE. V dropped 0 bases and J dropped 5; count of bases not matched to a gene: 4. CDR3 residues: CASSLGTSGGALDTQYF. The CDR3 DNA sequence: TGTGCCAGCAGCTTGGGGACTAGCGGGGGGGCCCTAGATACGCAGTATTTT. The whole variable domain, remainder taken from reference TRBV5-6 and TRBJ2-3, is DAGVTQSPTHLIKTRGQQVTLRCSPKSGHDTVSWYQQALGQGPQFIFQYYEEEERQRGNFPDRFSGHQFPNYSSELNVNALLLGDSALYLCASSLGTSGGALDTQYFGPGTRLTVL.

This clonotype was found a few times. This chain joins TRBV5-1 and TRBJ1-1; a possible D gene is TRBD1 (6 bases). This CDR3 has 14 residues. CDR1 SGHRS and CDR2 YFSETQ come from the germline V gene. V was clipped by 4 bases and J by 1 base, with 11 bases between them. The CDR3 spells CASSGGGQNTEAFF. In DNA, the CDR3 is TGCGCCAGCAGCGGAGGGGGGCAGAACACTGAAGCTTTCTTT.

In this sample, this clonotype turned up a few times. The V and J genes are TRBV12-3 or TRBV12-4 and TRBJ2-2, with D perhaps given as TRBD1 or TRBD2 (5 bases each). V was trimmed by 6 bases and J by 2 bases, leaving 19 bases between them. The CDR3 runs to 17 residues. In nucleotides, the CDR3 is TGTGCCAGCAGCACTAGAGGGGCCTTTATTAACACCGGGGAGCTGTTTTTT. It codes for CASSTRGAFINTGELFF.

This clonotype occurred a few times. The rearrangement uses TRBV9 and TRBJ2-3; D remains ambiguous. The CDR3 extends over 15 amino acids. CDR1 is SGDLS, CDR2 YYNGEE, per germline. Trimming stripped 4 bases from V and 1 base from J, with 13 bases between. For the CDR3, the DNA is TGTGCCAGCAGCCTCAAGGCGGTCCGCACAGATACGCAGTATTTT. It encodes CASSLKAVRTDTQYF. The whole variable domain, remainder taken from reference TRBV9 and TRBJ2-3, is DSGVTQTPKHLITATGQRVTLRCSPRSGDLSVYWYQQSLDQGLQFLIQYYNGEERAKGNILERFSAQQFPDLHSELNLSSLELGDSALYFCASSLKAVRTDTQYFGPGTRLTVL.

This clonotype has more than one count but fewer than ten. The genes are TRBV19 and TRBJ1-1; the match to TRBD1 covers 9 bases. Trimming cost V 3 bases and J 3 bases; bases outside gene matches: 2. Germline V lookup: CDR1 LNHDA, CDR2 SQIVND (reference sequence). The CDR3 has 14 amino acids. In DNA form, the CDR3 reads TGTGCCAGTAGTATTGACAGGGGGGACACTGAAGCTTTCTTT. Residues: CASSIDRGDTEAFF.